The 27 T cell receptor beta chains in this list originate from one sample, sequenced in a study of cytomegalovirus exposure and HLA in healthy donors. The PCR ran on 60 Vbeta and 13 Jbeta primers. TCRdb keeps only in-frame clones here, not all; method: immunoSEQ multiplex PCR. The sample lists around 120,000 clones, roughly 62% occurring once. Specimen: PBMCs. The receptors stem from a man in his thirties or forties in good health and CMV-seropositive.

The chain combines TRBV19 with TRBJ1-4; TRBD1 might be the D (5 bases). Germline assignment: CDR1 LNHDA and CDR2 SQIVND (reference sequence). The V end lost 4 bases, the J end lost 8 bases, and 23 bases lay between the germline ends. This CDR3 region has 17 residues. CDR3 loop: CASSRNLKAGLPEKLFF. In nucleotides, the CDR3 is TGTGCCAGTAGTAGAAACTTAAAAGCAGGGCTTCCAGAAAAACTGTTTTTT.

This chain joins TRBV5-4 and TRBJ2-7, with TRBD1 as a possible D gene (6 bases). CDR3 length: 13 residues. V dropped 4 bases and J dropped 0 bases, with 8 bases sitting between them. Germline V gene lookup returns CDR1 SGHNT and CDR2 YYREEE (reference sequence). Written as DNA, the CDR3 is TGTGCCAGCAGCAGGGACAACTCCTACGAGCAGTACTTC. Protein sequence: CASSRDNSYEQYF. The full variable domain, rest sourced from reference TRBV5-4 and TRBJ2-7, is ETGVTQSPTHLIKTRGQQVTLRCSSQSGHNTVSWYQQALGQGPQFIFQYYREEENGRGNFPPRFSGLQFPNYSSELNVNALELDDSALYLCASSRDNSYEQYFGPGTRLTVT.

The rearrangement links TRBV2 to TRBJ1-5; tentative D call: TRBD1 (6 bases). Deletions cut 6 bases from V and 9 bases from J, with 21 bases between. This CDR3 is 15 amino acids long. The germline V gene has CDR1 SNHLY and CDR2 FYNNEI. The CDR3 is CASSQGGQPAGPQHF. In nucleotides, the CDR3 is TGTGCCAGCAGCCAAGGCGGACAGCCCGCAGGGCCCCAGCATTTT.

The rearrangement uses TRBV10-1 and TRBJ2-1, with 7 bases fitting TRBD2. Germline loops: CDR1 WNHNN, CDR2 SYGVQD (reference sequence). CDR3 length: 15 residues. With V trimmed by 5 bases and J by 3 bases, 7 bases remained unmatched. The CDR3 loop is CASSFSLADYNEQFF. In nucleotides, the CDR3 is TGCGCCAGCAGTTTCAGCCTAGCGGACTACAATGAGCAGTTCTTC.

This chain connects TRBV6-5 to TRBJ2-5; 12 bases fit TRBD1. V lost 5 bases and J lost 5; bases outside the gene matches: 3. CDR1 and CDR2 (germline): MNHEY, SVGAGI. This CDR3 has 14 residues. The CDR3 reads CASSGTGGKETQYF. The CDR3 DNA sequence: TGTGCCAGCAGTGGGACAGGGGGCAAGGAGACCCAGTACTTC.

The chain links TRBV6-6 to TRBJ1-3, with TRBD1 matching 7 bases. CDR3 length equals 14 residues. The germline V gene encodes CDR1 MNHNY and CDR2 SVGAGI (reference sequence). Trimming took 6 bases from V and 4 from J; bases not matched to a gene: 6. This CDR3 reads CASRTGREGNTIYF. For the CDR3, the DNA is TGTGCCAGCAGGACAGGGAGAGAGGGAAACACCATATATTTT.

The chain employs TRBV30 and TRBJ1-2, with D possibly TRBD1 on 6 matching bases. CDR1 and CDR2 from the germline V gene are GTSNPN and SVGIG (reference sequence). The length of the CDR3 is 13 residues. Trimming removed 5 bases at V and 10 bases at J, with 20 bases between. CDR3 DNA: TGTGCCTGGGATGGGGGCCCAGGGACACCCTACACCTTC. Translation: CAWDGGPGTPYTF.

The chain carries TRBV7-9 and TRBJ2-7, with 10 bases aligning to TRBD1. CDR3 length equals 16 residues. The V and J ends lost 0 bases and 0 bases, in that order; junction bases with no gene match: 2. CDR1 and CDR2 (germline): SEHNR, FQNEAQ (reference sequence). CDR3 in DNA: TGTGCCAGCAGCTTAGCGGGACAGGGGCCCTCCTACGAGCAGTACTTC. Amino acids: CASSLAGQGPSYEQYF.

This clone was observed a handful of times. The CDR3 spells CASSWRQEAFF. The CDR3 region has the DNA TGTGCCAGCAGCTGGAGACAGGAAGCTTTCTTT. The rearrangement uses TRBV7-8 and TRBJ1-1; maybe TRBD1 (5 bases). Germline CDR1 and CDR2: SGHVS and FQNEAQ. This CDR3 comprises 11 residues. Between the trimmed V and J ends, which lost 4 bases and 8 bases, there was a span of 8 bases.

The chain combines TRBV18 with TRBJ2-1, with 8 nucleotides matching TRBD2. The CDR3 extends over 16 amino acids. The germline CDR1 and CDR2 sequences are KGHSH and LQKENI. The trim removed 6 bases at V and 0 bases at J, leaving 7 bases unmatched. Written as DNA, the CDR3 is TGTGCCAGCTCTTCCCTAGCGGGTAGCTCCTACAATGAGCAGTTCTTC. It yields the protein CASSSLAGSSYNEQFF. Together with reference TRBV18 and TRBJ2-1, the CDR3 gives the full variable domain: NAGVMQNPRHLVRRRGQEARLRCSPMKGHSHVYWYRQLPEEGLKFMVYLQKENIIDESGMPKERFSAEFPKEGPSILRIQQVVRGDSAAYFCASSSLAGSSYNEQFFGPGTRLTVL.

This chain joins TRBV19 and TRBJ2-3, with D unclear. The CDR3 spans 15 residues. V was clipped by 5 bases and J by 0 bases, with 12 bases between them. CDR1 and CDR2 (germline): LNHDA, SQIVND (reference sequence). For the CDR3, the DNA is TGTGCCAGTAGTCTCCTCGGCGGTAGCACAGATACGCAGTATTTT. It codes for CASSLLGGSTDTQYF.

This sequence joins TRBV9 and TRBJ1-4, with D possibly matching TRBD1 (5 bases). CDR3 size: 14 residues. The V gene lost 0 bases and the J gene lost 8 bases, with 11 bases spanning the gap. CDR1 SGDLS and CDR2 YYNGEE come from the germline V gene. The CDR3 DNA sequence: TGTGCCAGCAGCGTAGGGGGCACGACCGAAAAACTGTTTTTT. Its protein product is CASSVGGTTEKLFF.

This clone showed up just a few times. The chain has TRBV7-9 and TRBJ2-3; D is uncertain. From germline, CDR1 is SEHNR and CDR2 FQNEAQ (reference sequence). The V end lost 5 bases, the J end lost 0 bases, and 15 bases lay between the germline ends. CDR3 length: 16 amino acids. In DNA, the CDR3 is TGTGCCAGCAGCACCTCACGAGGAGAGAGCACAGATACGCAGTATTTT. Translated: CASSTSRGESTDTQYF. The entire variable domain, with the rest obtained from reference TRBV7-9 and TRBJ2-3, is as follows: DTGVSQNPRHKITKRGQNVTFRCDPISEHNRLYWYRQTLGQGPEFLTYFQNEAQLEKSRLLSDRFSAERPKGSFSTLEIQRTEQGDSAMYLCASSTSRGESTDTQYFGPGTRLTVL.

The chain has TRBV29-1 and TRBJ2-3; TRBD1 aligns across 9 bases. CDR3 length: 13 residues. Trimming took 8 bases from V and 0 from J; bases not matched to a gene: 3. Per germline, CDR1 SQVTM and CDR2 ANQGSEA. CDR3 sequence (DNA): TGCAGCAAGACAGGGGGAAGCACAGATACGCAGTATTTT. This sequence encodes CSKTGGSTDTQYF.

The chain joins TRBV10-3 to TRBJ1-2; a possible D gene is TRBD1 (6 bases). The ends were cut back, 5 bases at V and 3 bases at J, with 13 bases in the middle. The CDR3 totals 14 residues. CDR1 ENHRY and CDR2 SYGVKD come from the germline V gene. CDR3 loop: CAISPSDSYYGYTF. For the CDR3, the DNA is TGTGCCATCAGTCCTTCGGACAGTTACTATGGCTACACCTTC.

The rearrangement joins TRBV4-1 to TRBJ2-1, with 9 bases fitting TRBD1. Germline CDR1 and CDR2: MGHRA and YSYEKL. This CDR3 has 19 amino acids. The trim removed 3 bases at V and 1 base at J, leaving 13 bases unmatched. Here the CDR3 DNA reads TGCGCCAGCAGCCACCCCTATCCCCCGGGACAGGGATCCTACAATGAGCAGTTCTTC. Translated: CASSHPYPPGQGSYNEQFF.

The rearrangement uses TRBV2 and TRBJ1-1; 11 bases line up with TRBD1. The CDR3 length is 17 residues. Germline V lookup: CDR1 SNHLY, CDR2 FYNNEI. Unmatched junction bases numbered 11, after V lost 5 bases and J lost 3 bases. CDR3 DNA sequence: TGTGCCAGCAGTAACGTGGGACAGGGGGGCATAGACACTGAAGCTTTCTTT. This translates into CASSNVGQGGIDTEAFF. The full variable domain, rest sourced from reference TRBV2 and TRBJ1-1, is EPEVTQTPSHQVTQMGQEVILRCVPISNHLYFYWYRQILGQKVEFLVSFYNNEISEKSEIFDDQFSVERPDGSNFTLKIRSTKLEDSAMYFCASSNVGQGGIDTEAFFGQGTRLTVV.

This clone was counted between two and nine times. The chain links TRBV5-4 to TRBJ2-7; D call uncertain. Germline assignment: CDR1 SGHNT and CDR2 YYREEE (reference sequence). V shed 0 bases and J shed 7 bases, with 11 bases lying between them. This CDR3 has 13 residues. The CDR3 is CASSLALRPEQYF. The CDR3 DNA reads TGTGCCAGCAGCTTGGCGTTGCGGCCGGAGCAGTACTTC.

The chain links TRBV10-3 to TRBJ2-1, with TRBD2 as a possible D gene (5 bases). The CDR3 spans 12 residues. Germline assignment: CDR1 ENHRY and CDR2 SYGVKD. Trimming cost V 7 bases and J 6 bases, with 10 bases left between them. This CDR3 reads CAIMESGNEQFF. The CDR3 bases are TGTGCCATCATGGAGAGCGGCAATGAGCAGTTCTTC.

The chain employs TRBV27 and TRBJ2-7; the match to TRBD1 covers 8 bases. V was pared by 0 bases and J by 5 bases, with 9 bases of the junction left unmatched. This CDR3 region has 16 residues. Germline-derived CDR1 and CDR2 are MNHEY and SMNVEV (reference sequence). The CDR3 DNA sequence: TGTGCCAGCAGTTTATCGGGGGACAGGTGGTCTGACGAGCAGTACTTC. Amino acid sequence: CASSLSGDRWSDEQYF.

The chain joins TRBV4-2 to TRBJ2-1, with 10 bases matching TRBD2. This CDR3 comprises 16 residues. Germline CDR1 and CDR2: LGHNA and YNFKEQ. Trimming removed 0 bases from V and 3 bases from J; junction bases left unmatched: 2. The CDR3 sequence: CASSQEWTSGYNEQFF. The CDR3 nucleotides read TGTGCCAGCAGCCAAGAATGGACTAGCGGCTACAATGAGCAGTTCTTC.

The chain carries TRBV21-1 and TRBJ2-7; TRBD1, the D gene given by the table, was not confirmed from the DNA. TRBV21-1 is classified as a pseudogene. The CDR3 loop spans 15 amino acids. The CDR3 spells CASSPVLHILYEQYF. In nucleotides, the CDR3 is TGTGCCAGCAGCCCCGTCTTACATATTCTCTACGAGCAGTACTTC.

This chain joins TRBV4-2 and TRBJ2-3, with 8 bases fitting TRBD2. The CDR3 sequence is 13 residues long. From germline, CDR1 is LGHNA and CDR2 YNFKEQ. V lost 0 bases and J lost 12; bases outside the gene matches: 5. This CDR3 is CASSQDGTSGQYF. CDR3 in DNA: TGTGCCAGCAGCCAAGACGGGACTAGTGGACAGTATTTT.

This clone has more than one count but fewer than ten. The rearrangement joins TRBV5-1 to TRBJ2-7; weak D call: TRBD1 (5 bases). The CDR3 covers 15 residues. Germline assignment: CDR1 SGHRS and CDR2 YFSETQ. V shed 2 bases and J shed 6 bases, with 18 bases lying between them. Here the CDR3 DNA reads TGCGCCAGCAGCTTCGCCGGGCAGGGAAGTTCCGAGCAGTACTTC. Translation gives CASSFAGQGSSEQYF.

The chain carries TRBV27 and TRBJ1-2; possible D gene TRBD1, 6 bases. This CDR3 is built from 15 residues. The germline V gene encodes CDR1 MNHEY and CDR2 SMNVEV (reference sequence). Trimming stripped 4 bases from V and 5 bases from J, with 17 bases between. The CDR3 region has the DNA TGTGCCAGCAGTTCTTTTCCGGGAGGGGGGTATGGCTACACCTTC. The encoded protein is CASSSFPGGGYGYTF.

The CDR3 sequence: CASSLAWTYTEAFF. CDR3 sequence (DNA): TGCGCCAGCAGCTTGGCCTGGACTTACACTGAAGCTTTCTTT. The rearrangement links TRBV5-1 to TRBJ1-1; D ambiguous. The V gene lost 0 bases and the J gene lost 3 bases, with 9 bases spanning the gap. CDR1 SGHRS and CDR2 YFSETQ come from the germline V gene. The CDR3 extends over 14 amino acids. Complete variable domain (other parts from reference TRBV5-1 and TRBJ1-1): KAGVTQTPRYLIKTRGQQVTLSCSPISGHRSVSWYQQTPGQGLQFLFEYFSETQRNKGNFPGRFSGRQFSNSRSEMNVSTLELGDSALYLCASSLAWTYTEAFFGQGTRLTVV.

This sequence joins TRBV5-1 and TRBJ1-2, with D tentatively TRBD1 (6 bases). Trimming cost V 3 bases and J 0 bases, with 12 bases left between them. This CDR3 comprises 15 residues. Germline V CDR1 and CDR2: SGHRS, YFSETQ. The CDR3 reads CASSYGTQANYGYTF. CDR3 in DNA: TGCGCCAGCAGCTACGGGACACAAGCTAACTATGGCTACACCTTC.